This T cell receptor (beta chain) was obtained from a study of blood T cell repertoires in COVID-19 (dated by TCRdb to the early 2020s). For context, the study as a whole: The collaborator samples originated in the United States, Italy and Spain and spanned the acute and convalescent phases of COVID-19. The prospective study material was composed of cDNA or gDNA derived from T cells, B-cell-depleted T cells, or PBMCs. Subjects who had been exposed to COVID-19, were actively infected with it, or had recovered from it provided the deeply sampled blood TCRbeta repertoires that made up the dataset. The repertoires were made available in a free public database intended to serve as a resource for research on the immune response to SARS-CoV-2. The samples were drawn from two sources: the first 160 participants of the ongoing ImmuneRACE study, and 1,000 to 1,500 subjects contributed by 6 global collaborators. A de-identified subject ID, COVID-19 status, age in years and sex were almost always included in the sample metadata. Where available, HLA class I and class II types were taken from metadata supplied by the sample provider and were not determined by assay-based typing. What the study reported, not specific to this receptor: How much clinical and demographic metadata was included differed by source and by participant, and the metadata was provided uncurated.

The immunoSEQ Assay, a bias-controlled multiplex PCR, was used to amplify TCRbeta CDR3 regions from genomic DNA. The authors processed their data as follows. Within the assay, amplification of reference gene primers was used to estimate how many nucleated cells each sample contained. To quantify the absolute abundance of each unique TCRbeta CDR3 rearrangement, sequence reads were collapsed and filtered. For each sample, productive Simpson clonality was calculated by taking the square root of Simpson's diversity index across productive rearrangements. Held by TCRdb, this immuneACCESS table contains in-frame sequences only and omits some clones. Under half of the omission traces to an unresolved V gene where checked; the cause of the rest is unknown. V and J calls and clone size come straight from that table; D and trimming were deduced from the DNA. A total of about 350,000 clones appear in this sample, more than 75% of them only once. Roughly 3.5% of the sample is in the top ten clones.

A second Seattle source provided samples from volunteer blood donors who had recovered from COVID-19. The collaborating institutions used their own protocols to collect whole blood in K2EDTA tubes. For TCRbeta analysis, collaborators shipped samples as frozen whole blood, isolated PBMCs, or DNA extracted from either of those sample types. Turning to this clone: Its antigen specificity is not known. Base qualities are not at hand, and no much larger clone is one base apart.

Trimming at the junction amounts to 5 bases on V and 4 bases on J, and the germline ends lie 8 bases apart. The CDR3 goes from the cysteine to the phenylalanine over 12 residues. Only CDR3 DNA is held: 36 bases, read in frame from base 1. CDR1 LNHNV and CDR2 YYDKDF are derived from the germline V gene (reference sequence). The source is a woman aged 18-29 years who had recovered from COVID-19. The sequence joins TRBV15 to TRBJ1-2; the D gene is perhaps TRBD1, on 6 matching bases. The sequenced material came from peripheral blood. The sequenced DNA is TGTGCCACCAGCCCGGACAGCTATGGCTACACCTTC. Translated, this gives CATSPDSYGYTF.